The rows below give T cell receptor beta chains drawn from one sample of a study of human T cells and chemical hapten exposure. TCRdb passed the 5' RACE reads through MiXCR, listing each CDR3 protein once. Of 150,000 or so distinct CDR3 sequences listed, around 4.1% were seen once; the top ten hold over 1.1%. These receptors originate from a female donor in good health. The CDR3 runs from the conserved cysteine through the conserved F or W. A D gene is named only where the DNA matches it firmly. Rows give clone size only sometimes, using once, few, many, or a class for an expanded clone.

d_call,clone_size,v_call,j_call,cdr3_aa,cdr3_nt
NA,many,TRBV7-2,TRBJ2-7,CASSLGSAAYEQYF,TGTGCCAGCAGCTTAGGTTCCGCAGCCTACGAGCAGTACTTC
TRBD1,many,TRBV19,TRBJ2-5,CASSIPGTGTETQYF,TGTGCCAGTAGTATCCCCGGGACAGGGACGGAGACCCAGTACTTC
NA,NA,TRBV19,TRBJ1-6,CASRGTGSSYNSPLHF,TGTGCCAGTAGGGGGACCGGGAGCTCCTATAATTCACCCCTCCACTTT
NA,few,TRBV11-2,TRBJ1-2,CASSLRAPSSFIF,TGTGCCAGCAGCTTAAGGGCACCCTCCAGCTTTATATTC
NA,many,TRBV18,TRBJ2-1,CASSFGGADEQFF,TGTGCCAGCTCATTCGGGGGCGCGGATGAGCAGTTCTTC
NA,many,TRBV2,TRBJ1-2,CASSEEVSGYTF,TGTGCCAGCAGTGAGGAGGTCAGCGGCTACACCTTC
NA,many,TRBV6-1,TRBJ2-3,CASSEWGTDTQYF,TGTGCCAGCAGTGAATGGGGCACAGATACGCAGTATTTT
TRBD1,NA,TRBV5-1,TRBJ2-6,CASSGSRDRGSSRSGANVLTF,TGCGCCAGCAGCGGGTCCAGGGACAGGGGGAGCAGTCGATCTGGGGCCAACGTCCTGACTTTC
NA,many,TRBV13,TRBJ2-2,CASSNRRGELFF,TGTGCCAGCAGCAATCGGAGGGGGGAGCTGTTTTTT
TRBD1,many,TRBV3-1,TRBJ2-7,CASSQPDRDEQYF,TGTGCCAGCAGCCAGCCAGACAGGGACGAGCAGTACTTC
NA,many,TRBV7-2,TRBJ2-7,CASSPDGWYEQYF,TGTGCCAGCAGCCCGGACGGGTGGTACGAGCAGTACTTC
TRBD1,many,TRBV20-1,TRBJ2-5,CSAGVGGEGETQYF,TGCAGTGCTGGGGTAGGGGGCGAAGGAGAGACCCAGTACTTC